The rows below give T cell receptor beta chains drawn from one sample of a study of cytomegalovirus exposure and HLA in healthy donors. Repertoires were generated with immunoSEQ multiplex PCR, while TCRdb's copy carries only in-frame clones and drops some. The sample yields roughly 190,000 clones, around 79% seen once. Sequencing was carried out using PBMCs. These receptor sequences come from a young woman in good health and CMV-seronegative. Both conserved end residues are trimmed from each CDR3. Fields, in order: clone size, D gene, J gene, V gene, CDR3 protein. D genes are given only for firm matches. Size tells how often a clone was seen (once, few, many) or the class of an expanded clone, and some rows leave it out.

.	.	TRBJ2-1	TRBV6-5	ASRRTDNEQF
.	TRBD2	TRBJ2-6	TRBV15	ATSPPGRLGANVLT
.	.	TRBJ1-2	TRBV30	AWTGVFLGGYT
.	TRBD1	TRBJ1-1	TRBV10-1	ASSRPGGEAF
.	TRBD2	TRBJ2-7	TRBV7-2	ASSRERSGKY
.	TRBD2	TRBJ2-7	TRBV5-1	ASSDSGGSDEQY
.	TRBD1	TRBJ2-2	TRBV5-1	ASSSRQGANTGELF
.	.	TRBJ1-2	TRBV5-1	ASRYDGLNYGYT
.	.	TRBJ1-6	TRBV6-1	ASSDSGPLH
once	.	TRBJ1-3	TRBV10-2	ASSETGAGNTIY
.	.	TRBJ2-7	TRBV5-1	ASSEALTGRNEQY
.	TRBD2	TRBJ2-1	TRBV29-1	SVGGEPGLAGNNEQF
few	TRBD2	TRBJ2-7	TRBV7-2	ASSLGGGSSYEQY
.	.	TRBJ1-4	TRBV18	ASSPLGSTNEKLF
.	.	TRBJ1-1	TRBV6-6	ASSYRVQEGTEAF
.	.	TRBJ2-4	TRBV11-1	ASSPAPGNIQY
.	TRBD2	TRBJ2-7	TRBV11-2	ASSPSGVGYEQY
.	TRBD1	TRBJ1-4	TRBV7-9	ASSPRQGTAEKLF
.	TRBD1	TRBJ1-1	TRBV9	ASSQQTGGASEAF
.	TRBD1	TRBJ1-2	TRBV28	ASSLYHRGQGGHT
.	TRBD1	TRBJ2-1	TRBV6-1	ASSEATGSPYNEQF
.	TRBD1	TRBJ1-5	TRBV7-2	ASSLGSRGSNQPQH
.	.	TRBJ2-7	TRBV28	ASSLNPYEQY
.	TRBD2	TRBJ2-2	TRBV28	ASSYSGRAIGELF
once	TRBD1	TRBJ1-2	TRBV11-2	ASSLDRQGANYGYT
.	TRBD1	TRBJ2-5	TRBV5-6	ASSWTGEETQY
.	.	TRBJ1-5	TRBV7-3	ASSPDGVSQH
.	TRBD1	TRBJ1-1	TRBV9	ASNPTGSDTEAF
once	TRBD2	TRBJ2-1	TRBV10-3	AIRVREARNEQF
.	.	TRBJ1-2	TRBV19	ASSIPEGLDYGYT
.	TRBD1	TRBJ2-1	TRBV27	ASSLLPGGDNEQF
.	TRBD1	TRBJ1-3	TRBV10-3	AIKYSGGSSGNTIY
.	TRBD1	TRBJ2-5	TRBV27	ASSLLTGGSQETQY
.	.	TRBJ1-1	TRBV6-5	ASSYQGANTEAF
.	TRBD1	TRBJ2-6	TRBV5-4	ASSLVNTGDGANVLT
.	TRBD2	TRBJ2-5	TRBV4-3	ASSKSSGILGETQY
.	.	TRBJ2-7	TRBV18	ASSAAAGANSYEQY
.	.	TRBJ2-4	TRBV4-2	ASSQERGLGALGVIQY